What follows is one T cell receptor (beta chain) and its context. Its antigen is undetermined. This sample is drawn from a study of regulatory T cells in long-lasting Graves disease. Assembly of TCR beta libraries relied on iRepertoire HTBI primers together with Arm-PCR of CDR3 regions. TCRdb called the multiplex PCR reads again in MiXCR, with one record for every CDR3 protein. The sample has some 500,000 distinct CDR3 sequences, approximately 13% seen once. Findings and limits, study-wide: Newly diagnosed patients shared 950 to 1,000 public clonotypes; persistent patients shared about 2,700.

The CDR3 covers 14 residues. The germline gives CDR1 SGHRS, CDR2 YFSETQ. The V end lost 0 bases, the J end lost 6 bases, and 12 bases lay between the germline ends. Described time point: newly diagnosed GD, antithyroid drugs for less than 3 months. Researchers made the TCR library from RNA that was extracted from PBMCs. Separately, the same data were catalogued under a study of T cells in Graves' hyperthyroidism and ophthalmopathy.

The sequences come from peripheral blood mononuclear cells (PBMCs), collected at new diagnosis, from a patient treated with antithyroid drugs. The sequence was obtained from a young man with Graves disease. The chain recombines TRBV5-1 with TRBJ2-5; D unclear. The CDR3 sequence is CASSLESGMKTQYF. CDR3 coding DNA: TGCGCCAGCAGCTTGGAATCTGGGATGAAGACCCAGTACTTC.